These T cell receptor beta chains were read from a single sample in a study of cytomegalovirus exposure and HLA in healthy donors. Clones were sequenced by immunoSEQ multiplex PCR, and TCRdb holds only the in-frame ones, with some missing. The sample has some 76,000 clones, approximately 94% seen once. Sequenced: PBMCs. These receptors originate from a woman aged 18-35 years in good health and CMV-seronegative. Both conserved end residues are part of each CDR3. A D gene is named only where the DNA matches it firmly. Rows give clone size only sometimes, using once, few, many, or a class for an expanded clone.

CDR3nt: TGCGCCAGCGGCGAGGGGGCGGACACCGGGGAGCTGTTTTTT
CDR3aa: CASGEGADTGELFF
d_gene: TRBD1
j_gene: TRBJ2-2
v_gene: TRBV10-2
abundance: .

CDR3nt: TGTGCCAGCAGGACAGGGATTGAAGCTTTCTTT
CDR3aa: CASRTGIEAFF
d_gene: TRBD1
j_gene: TRBJ1-1
v_gene: TRBV2
abundance: few

CDR3nt: TGTGCCAGCAGCCTCAAGGGGGCAGAGACCCAGTACTTC
CDR3aa: CASSLKGAETQYF
d_gene: TRBD1
j_gene: TRBJ2-5
v_gene: TRBV7-9
abundance: .

CDR3nt: TGTGCCAGCAGTTATTCCGGGACAGTCGACGAGCAGTACTTC
CDR3aa: CASSYSGTVDEQYF
d_gene: TRBD1
j_gene: TRBJ2-7
v_gene: TRBV6-5
abundance: .

CDR3nt: TGTGCCAGCAGCCCGGGACAGGGCTCCTACGAGCAGTACTTC
CDR3aa: CASSPGQGSYEQYF
d_gene: TRBD1
j_gene: TRBJ2-7
v_gene: TRBV14
abundance: .

CDR3nt: TGTGCCAGCAGTTTAAACGGCTATGGCTACACCTTC
CDR3aa: CASSLNGYGYTF
d_gene: .
j_gene: TRBJ1-2
v_gene: TRBV27
abundance: .

CDR3nt: TGTGCCATCAGTGGGACAGACACAGATACGCAGTATTTT
CDR3aa: CAISGTDTDTQYF
d_gene: .
j_gene: TRBJ2-3
v_gene: TRBV10-3
abundance: .

CDR3nt: TGTGCCAGCAGCCAAGACTTAAACAGGGTAGTGTATGGCTACACCTTC
CDR3aa: CASSQDLNRVVYGYTF
d_gene: .
j_gene: TRBJ1-2
v_gene: TRBV4-2
abundance: .

CDR3nt: TGTGCCAGCAGCTTAGGACCGGGACTAGCGGGCCCAAGTGAGCAGTACTTC
CDR3aa: CASSLGPGLAGPSEQYF
d_gene: TRBD2
j_gene: TRBJ2-7
v_gene: TRBV13
abundance: .

CDR3nt: TGCGCCAGCAGCCAGGGACACAACTACGAGCAGTACTTC
CDR3aa: CASSQGHNYEQYF
d_gene: .
j_gene: TRBJ2-7
v_gene: TRBV4-1
abundance: .

CDR3nt: TGTGCCAGCAGTGAAGAGCGGGGGGGCACAGATACGCAGTATTTT
CDR3aa: CASSEERGGTDTQYF
d_gene: TRBD2
j_gene: TRBJ2-3
v_gene: TRBV6-1
abundance: .

CDR3nt: TGTGCCAGCAGCTCGGGGGGACCGCCAAATGAAAAACTGTTTTTT
CDR3aa: CASSSGGPPNEKLFF
d_gene: .
j_gene: TRBJ1-4
v_gene: TRBV5-8
abundance: once

CDR3nt: TGCGCCAGCAGTCAGGGCCGGACACCTTCCTACGAGCAGTACTTC
CDR3aa: CASSQGRTPSYEQYF
d_gene: .
j_gene: TRBJ2-7
v_gene: TRBV4-1
abundance: .

CDR3nt: TGCAGCGCATCAGGGAAGTTACACACAGATACGCAGTATTTT
CDR3aa: CSASGKLHTDTQYF
d_gene: .
j_gene: TRBJ2-3
v_gene: TRBV29-1
abundance: few

CDR3nt: TGTGCCAGCAGCCAAGCTTTAGCAGAGACCCAGTACTTC
CDR3aa: CASSQALAETQYF
d_gene: .
j_gene: TRBJ2-5
v_gene: TRBV4-2
abundance: .

CDR3nt: TGTGCCAGCAGCACATTAGCGGGAGCTGGTAACGGGGAGCTGTTTTTT
CDR3aa: CASSTLAGAGNGELFF
d_gene: TRBD2
j_gene: TRBJ2-2
v_gene: TRBV7-6
abundance: .

CDR3nt: TGTGCCAGCAGCTCACAGGGTGCATATGGCTACACCTTC
CDR3aa: CASSSQGAYGYTF
d_gene: .
j_gene: TRBJ1-2
v_gene: TRBV11-2
abundance: .

CDR3nt: TGTGCCAGCAGCGGACAGGAGGCTGGGGAAAAACTGTTTTTT
CDR3aa: CASSGQEAGEKLFF
d_gene: TRBD1
j_gene: TRBJ1-4
v_gene: TRBV5-4
abundance: few

CDR3nt: TGTGCCAGCAGCCACCCCACCAACGAGGGGGCCAGAGCAGAAGGCTACACCTTC
CDR3aa: CASSHPTNEGARAEGYTF
d_gene: TRBD1
j_gene: TRBJ1-2
v_gene: TRBV4-2
abundance: .

CDR3nt: TGTGCCAGTGCACCGGTAGGCAGGCTCTCCTACAATGAGCAGTTCTTC
CDR3aa: CASAPVGRLSYNEQFF
d_gene: .
j_gene: TRBJ2-1
v_gene: TRBV19
abundance: .

CDR3nt: TGTGCCAGCAGCCACCCCCCAGGAGGGAGTTTCTTTAGCAATCAGCCCCAGCATTTT
CDR3aa: CASSHPPGGSFFSNQPQHF
d_gene: .
j_gene: TRBJ1-5
v_gene: TRBV7-9
abundance: .

CDR3nt: TGTGCCAGCAGTACAGGGCCTCATGAAAAACTGTTTTTT
CDR3aa: CASSTGPHEKLFF
d_gene: .
j_gene: TRBJ1-4
v_gene: TRBV6-5
abundance: .

CDR3nt: TGTGCCACCTTCGAGGCGGGAGGGCCTTCGGACATTCAGTACTTC
CDR3aa: CATFEAGGPSDIQYF
d_gene: TRBD2
j_gene: TRBJ2-4
v_gene: TRBV6-6
abundance: .

CDR3nt: TGTGCCAGCAGCTTCGGGGTCTCCGGCGAGCAGTACTTC
CDR3aa: CASSFGVSGEQYF
d_gene: .
j_gene: TRBJ2-7
v_gene: TRBV5-4
abundance: .

CDR3nt: TGTGCCAGCAGGTACGGGGTTGGCACTGAAGCTTTCTTT
CDR3aa: CASRYGVGTEAFF
d_gene: .
j_gene: TRBJ1-1
v_gene: TRBV2
abundance: .

CDR3nt: TGTGCCAGCAGCCAAGATGCTCGGGGACTAGCGGTTAATGAGCAGTTCTTC
CDR3aa: CASSQDARGLAVNEQFF
d_gene: TRBD2
j_gene: TRBJ2-1
v_gene: TRBV4-2
abundance: .

CDR3nt: TGCAGCGTCCAGGCTCCGGGGGAGCTGTTTTTT
CDR3aa: CSVQAPGELFF
d_gene: .
j_gene: TRBJ2-2
v_gene: TRBV29-1
abundance: .

CDR3nt: TGTGCCAGCATCTGGCAGGGCGGTAGCTATGGCTACACCTTC
CDR3aa: CASIWQGGSYGYTF
d_gene: .
j_gene: TRBJ1-2
v_gene: TRBV5-6
abundance: .

CDR3nt: TGTGCCAGCAGTTTGCTTGGGCCTTTGACTTTC
CDR3aa: CASSLLGPLTF
d_gene: .
j_gene: TRBJ2-6
v_gene: TRBV28
abundance: once

CDR3nt: TGTGCCAGCTCACCCTGGACAGATAGCAATCAGCCCCAGCATTTT
CDR3aa: CASSPWTDSNQPQHF
d_gene: .
j_gene: TRBJ1-5
v_gene: TRBV18
abundance: .

CDR3nt: TGTGCCAGCAGCAAGGGTGAAGGGGGGGGAGGCACTGAAGCTTTCTTT
CDR3aa: CASSKGEGGGGTEAFF
d_gene: .
j_gene: TRBJ1-1
v_gene: TRBV21-1
abundance: .

CDR3nt: TGTGCCAGTAGTACCCGGCTCCTAGCGGGTCAAGAGACCCAGTACTTC
CDR3aa: CASSTRLLAGQETQYF
d_gene: TRBD2
j_gene: TRBJ2-5
v_gene: TRBV19
abundance: .

CDR3nt: TGTGCCAGCAGTTCCACGGGTCTCTCCTACAATGAGCAGTTCTTC
CDR3aa: CASSSTGLSYNEQFF
d_gene: .
j_gene: TRBJ2-1
v_gene: TRBV27
abundance: once

CDR3nt: TGTGCCAGCAGCTCCTCGCGGGACAGGGTGGGAGAGCAGTACTTC
CDR3aa: CASSSSRDRVGEQYF
d_gene: TRBD1
j_gene: TRBJ2-7
v_gene: TRBV7-2
abundance: .

CDR3nt: TGTGCCAGCAGTTACTCGCGGCAGGGGGTTCCTGAGCAGTTCTTC
CDR3aa: CASSYSRQGVPEQFF
d_gene: TRBD1
j_gene: TRBJ2-1
v_gene: TRBV6-5
abundance: .

CDR3nt: TGTGCCAGCAGTTTATCCCCAGGGAACTATGGCTACACCTTC
CDR3aa: CASSLSPGNYGYTF
d_gene: .
j_gene: TRBJ1-2
v_gene: TRBV27
abundance: .

CDR3nt: TGTGCCAGCAGCAGGAGGGCTAGCTCCTACAATGAGCAGTTCTTC
CDR3aa: CASSRRASSYNEQFF
d_gene: .
j_gene: TRBJ2-1
v_gene: TRBV5-4
abundance: .

CDR3nt: TGTGCCAGCAGTGAAGCGCGGAGGGAGACGGGCGAGCAGTACTTC
CDR3aa: CASSEARRETGEQYF
d_gene: .
j_gene: TRBJ2-7
v_gene: TRBV2
abundance: few

CDR3nt: TGTGCCAGCAGGGGGGGGTGGACTGAAGCTTTCTTT
CDR3aa: CASRGGWTEAFF
d_gene: .
j_gene: TRBJ1-1
v_gene: TRBV2
abundance: .

CDR3nt: TGTGCCAGCAGTTCCGCGGGACAGGGTATCTACGAGCAGTACTTC
CDR3aa: CASSSAGQGIYEQYF
d_gene: TRBD1
j_gene: TRBJ2-7
v_gene: TRBV6-5
abundance: .